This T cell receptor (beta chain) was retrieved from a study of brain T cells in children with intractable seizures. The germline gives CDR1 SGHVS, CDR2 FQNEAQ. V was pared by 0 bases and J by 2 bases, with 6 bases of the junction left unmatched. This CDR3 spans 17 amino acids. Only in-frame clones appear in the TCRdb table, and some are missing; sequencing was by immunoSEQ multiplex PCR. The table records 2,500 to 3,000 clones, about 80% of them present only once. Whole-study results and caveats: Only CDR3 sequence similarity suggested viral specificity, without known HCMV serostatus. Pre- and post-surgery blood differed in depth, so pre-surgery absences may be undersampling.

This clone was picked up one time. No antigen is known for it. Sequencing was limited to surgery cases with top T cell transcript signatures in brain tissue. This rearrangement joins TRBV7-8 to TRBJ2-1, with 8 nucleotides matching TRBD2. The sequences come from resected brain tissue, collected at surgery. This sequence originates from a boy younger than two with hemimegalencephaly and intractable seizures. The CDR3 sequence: CASSLAETSATYNEQFF. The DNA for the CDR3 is TGTGCCAGCAGCTTAGCGGAGACTAGCGCAACCTACAATGAGCAGTTCTTC.